This TCR beta chain was documented in a study of CD8 T cells in Susac syndrome. Sequencing targeted TCR beta in T cells from blood (CD8+ and CD4+). Negative magnetic isolation gave CD8+ and CD4+ cells; FACS enriched CD8+ TEMRA. RNA, at about 0.45 to 1 ug, was reverse transcribed with random hexamers. Amplification of TCR beta CDR3 spanned 54 Vbeta and 13 Jbeta via immunoSEQ multiplex PCR. TCRdb re-called the immunoSEQ multiplex PCR reads through MiXCR, storing one row per CDR3 protein. Among under 200,000 distinct CDR3 sequences listed, around 94% were seen once. CDR1 is DFQATT, CDR2 SNEGSKA, per germline (reference sequence). Trimming took off 3 bases at V and 5 bases at J, with 16 bases between the two ends. The CDR3 covers 14 residues.

The TCR was taken from a human donor in good health. The chain joins TRBV20-1 to TRBJ2-5; TRBD2 is a possible D gene (5 bases). Material for sequencing was CD4+ T cells from PBMCs. CDR3 protein: CSASFLAGGETQYF. The CDR3 coding sequence is TGCAGTGCTAGTTTTCTCGCTGGCGGGGAGACCCAGTACTTC.